This TCR beta chain derives from a study of cytomegalovirus exposure and HLA in healthy donors (dated by TCRdb to 2016 to 2017). Study-level background: According to an earlier analysis of several hundred of the donors, some 180 million T cells yielded 90 million to 140 million unique TCR beta sequences and 276 Gb of sequence data. An early release that covered about 600 HLA-typed donors contained approximately 300 gigabases of sequencing data and some 87 million unique TCR sequences. Among the approximately 430 genotyped donors, approximately 77% belonged to the genetic ancestry cluster associated with self-reported Caucasian donors. The study aimed to test whether cataloging public T cell receptors could reveal signatures of past pathogen exposure. The study used immunosequencing to profile the T cell repertoires of 666 subjects and linked those repertoires to cytomegalovirus serostatus. Besides the first cohort of around 670 subjects, a separate validation cohort made up of 120 different subjects was used. To predict cytomegalovirus infection status, the study combined high-throughput TCR immunosequencing, statistical association of individual TCRs with disease status, and machine learning. To study patterns of TCR occurrence, a later analysis re-analyzed previously published TCR beta repertoires from more than 550 donors and added high-resolution HLA genotyping. In the later analysis, no new phenotypic data were used to find candidate immune exposures; instead, reliance was placed on TCR beta sequences and their occurrence across donors. To decide whether each TCR beta V gene segment behaved as functional or pseudogenic, an earlier analysis of some 600 of the donors relied on high-throughput TCR beta sequencing. Donor age, sex, ethnicity and CMV serostatus were collected together with the repertoire data. A later genetic analysis used genome-wide SNP genotypes for about three fifths of the 666 donors, treating that subset as a discovery cohort. All discovery cohort repertoires had been generated on a single sequencing platform. HLA typing included class I and class II loci at four-digit resolution. Typing coverage differed by locus: A, B, C, DRB1 and DQB1 were typed in about 620-630 donors, DQA1 in approximately 520, DPA1 in over 600, and DPB1 in 472. A handful of DR-DQ haplotypes were handled as single units for association and clustering because linkage in the cohort was strong. Across 300 to 400 genotyped donors of the cohort, an average of about 200,000 unique TCR beta nucleotide sequences per donor were sequenced, and roughly 18% of those sequences were non-productive.

General conclusions and limits of the study: Assigning TCR associations to individual alleles was difficult when HLA alleles, especially DR and DQ, strongly co-occurred. A further reported finding was that TCR beta sequences accurately predicted the HLA-A and HLA-B alleles for most subjects in the first cohort. The cohort was sequenced for TCR beta chains only, and without alpha or paired-chain data the features that could be detected were limited. In a later genetic analysis, fewer N-insertions in productive TCRs were reported among donors in an Asian-associated ancestry cluster than the approximately 630-donor mean. The only immune exposure information available for the cohort was CMV serostatus. Most TCR sequences were seen in very few donors, while some public TCRs were found in many individuals. In a later analysis, about 16,000 TCR beta sequences were associated with specific HLA alleles at a false discovery rate of 0.05. Several of the top co-occurrence clusters appeared to be linked to parvovirus B19, influenza, CMV and Epstein-Barr virus, according to a later analysis. The presence/absence analyses assumed that sequencing depth was roughly uniform across donors, and that assumption may not be true. A cluster of highly shared sequence variants was judged likely to represent a technical artifact of the sequencing pipeline. In vitro tests confirmed that a few of the cytomegalovirus-associated TCR beta chains recognize cytomegalovirus antigens. According to the authors, the approach could potentially be generalized to other disease states and immunological phenotypes. Linkage disequilibrium might explain the correlated functional status among segregating V segments, but an unknown experimental factor could not be excluded. V-gene and J-gene trimming of TCR beta chains was associated with a missense DCLRE1C variant in a later genetic analysis, and the association was replicated in an independent cohort. The earlier analysis of some 560 of the donors excluded roughly 17 rarely observed V segments, including chromosome 9 orphons, because counts were too low. Because HLA typing was missing for some donors at each locus, association tests included only the typed subset. In a later analysis, HLA-associated TCR beta chains showed more clonal expansion and lower generation probabilities than non-associated chains that were equally common. In an earlier analysis of about 600 of the donors, most TCR beta V segments appeared in productive rearrangements about 87% or about 30% of the time, broadly matching IMGT annotations. Some IMGT-functional V segments, including TRBV6-2 and TRBV6-3, could not be told apart with the 87-base-pair reads, so those segments were excluded. A total of fewer than 200 TCR beta chains were listed by the study as associated with cytomegalovirus. In both the original and validation cohorts, the classifier was reported to diagnose cytomegalovirus status with high specificity and sensitivity. A later analysis found that TCR association rates varied across HLA loci, with DRB1 alleles showing the most associated TCRs and HLA-C alleles the fewest. According to a later analysis, most CMV-associated TCR beta chains appeared to be HLA-restricted, and the HLA associations seemed to be driven largely by CMV exposure.

With respect to this clone: Its recognized antigen is unknown. No base quality values were provided; no much bigger clone lies one nucleotide off.

The cohort was made up of roughly 670 healthy bone marrow donors. Cohort members were all nominally healthy when sampled, although unrecorded immune exposures were likely present. The donor tested CMV seronegative and was one of the 352 seronegative cohort members. A peripheral blood sample was provided by each donor, and peripheral blood mononuclear cells were used for TCR beta sequencing. Genomic DNA was extracted from the blood cell samples with the Qiagen DNeasy Blood Extraction Kit. Libraries were made using the immunoSEQ multiplex PCR assay. For the multiplex PCR, a mixture combining 60 forward primers for TCR Vbeta segments and 13 reverse primers for TCR Jbeta segments was used. A multiplex PCR assay on genomic DNA amplified the CDR3 region of rearranged TCR beta genes. The amplified TCR beta libraries were sequenced on the Illumina HiSeq System as 87-base-pair reads. Under the source paper's analysis protocol: Across the roughly 640 repertoires, a later analysis counted 80 million or so unique TCR beta chains, approximately 10 million of which were shared by at least two donors. To remove PCR and sequencing errors, raw reads were error-corrected and collapsed into unique sequences using a nearest-neighbor algorithm that merged closely related sequences. V, D and J gene segments were assigned by aligning CDR3 sequences to IMGT reference sequences. For a sequence to be retained, at least a six-nucleotide match to both a V gene segment and a J gene segment was required. Rearrangements were called productive when the CDR3 lacked stop codons and stayed in frame with V and J; all others were non-productive. CDR3 was defined by IMGT convention, running from the second conserved V-encoded cysteine to the conserved J-encoded phenylalanine. The earlier analysis of fewer than 750 of the donors excluded sequences that lacked an unambiguous match to a single V gene segment. An earlier analysis of 587 of the donors classified V segments as functional when productive rearrangements were above 56.7% and as segregating when the standard deviation between donors was above 5%. To diagnose cytomegalovirus status from the catalog of TCR beta chain sequences, a statistical classification framework was built. In a later analysis, TCR nucleotide sequences were compared against IMGT/GENE-DB human TR gene sequences so that V and J genes could be assigned. In a later analysis, CDR3 sequences and most-parsimonious VDJ recombination scenarios were assigned using the TCRdist pipeline. In a later analysis, each TCR beta chain was defined by its CDR3 amino acid sequence together with its V-gene family, and reads lacking a unique V-gene family were excluded. In a later analysis, a few hundred highly shared, low-generation-probability nucleotide sequences were removed to address suspected cross-contamination and a sequencing artifact. In a later analysis, a clonal expansion index for each public chain was calculated from normalized within-repertoire ranks of inferred template counts. In a later analysis, generation probabilities were computed using a VDJ recombination model fitted to out-of-frame rearrangements, and the results were checked against IGoR. In a later analysis, TCR-TCR, TCR-HLA and TCR-CMV co-occurrence was scored with hypergeometric tests, and a repertoire-size bias correction was applied to TCR pairs. In a later analysis, false discovery rates were estimated by permuting HLA or CMV assignments 20 times. In a later analysis, co-occurring TCRs were grouped with DBSCAN, and TCRdist sequence similarity was added when clustering was performed within HLA-allele-positive subsets. Co-occurrence clustering excluded repertoires with fewer than 30,000 or more than 120,000 public chains, plus five with anomalous nucleotide sharing. The immuneACCESS repertoire file appears here via TCRdb, limited to in-frame rearrangements. These files lack a portion of the clones; in checked studies, under half of the deficit traces to unresolved V genes, and the cause of the others is not known. V, J and clone size derive from that table, while D and trimming were established from the DNA sequence. Recorded for this sample are 120,000 or so clones; over 60% of them occurred a single time. The ten top clones hold around 3.6% of the sample.

Germline trimming amounts to 6 bases on V and 1 base on J, with 10 as the count of junction bases outside the gene matches. The CDR3 numbers 16 residues from cysteine through phenylalanine. The kept DNA is CDR3 alone, 48 bases in frame from the first base. Reading the germline V gene gives CDR1 LGHNT and CDR2 FRNRAP. This sequence was found in a man under 40 in good health and CMV-seronegative. Sequences were obtained from PBMCs. The sequence joins TRBV12-5 to TRBJ2-5, with 8 central nucleotides matching TRBD1. CDR3 protein: CASGLGTGSFQETQYF. The nucleotide sequence is TGTGCTAGTGGACTCGGGACAGGCTCATTCCAAGAGACCCAGTACTTC.